The present entry profiles one T cell receptor (beta chain) with its context. These data belong to a study of technical replicates of blood from a few donors. The data were produced by immunoSEQ multiplex PCR, yet TCRdb's version contains in-frame clones alone and is incomplete. The sample has around 98,000 clones, approximately 95% seen once; the top ten hold roughly 0.23%. There are 15 residues in the CDR3. Looked up from germline, CDR1 is KGHSH and CDR2 is LQKENI. Trimming removed 4 bases from V and 3 bases from J; junction bases left unmatched: 5. The chain links TRBV18 to TRBJ2-2, with 7 positions matching TRBD2. The sequencing sample was made of T cells isolated from PBMCs. The origin of this receptor is a human donor in good health. The CDR3 sequence: CASSLREVDTGELFF. The CDR3 region has the DNA TGTGCCAGCTCACTTCGGGAGGTAGACACCGGGGAGCTGTTTTTT.